The 20 T cell receptor beta chains below were found in one sample sequenced in a study of yellow fever vaccine responses in identical twins. MiXCR was run by TCRdb on the RT-PCR reads, yielding one entry per CDR3 protein. The sample has almost 2,500 distinct CDR3 sequences, 70% to 90% seen once; the top ten hold about 4%. The material sequenced was T cells from blood (PBMCs), unsorted or a sorted subset (not recorded which), taken before or after yellow fever vaccination (not recorded which). These TCRs come from a young woman who received the yellow fever vaccine.

This clonotype was recorded once. The V call is TRBV28, the J call TRBJ2-1; the D gene is possibly TRBD2 (5 bases). The CDR3 contains 17 residues. The V end was cut by 5 bases, the J end by 0 bases, with 17 bases between. The germline CDR1 and CDR2 sequences are MDHEN and SYDVKM. In DNA form, the CDR3 reads TGTGCCAGCAGTATGACTGGGAGCAGTGGCTCCTACAATGAGCAGTTCTTC. It specifies CASSMTGSSGSYNEQFF.

The chain employs TRBV12-3 or TRBV12-4 and TRBJ2-3; 11 bases are a match to TRBD2. The length of the CDR3 is 15 residues. V lost 6 bases to trimming and J lost 4 bases; unmatched junction nucleotides: 6. CDR3 region: CASRQTSGGADTQYF. The DNA of the CDR3 is TGTGCCAGCAGGCAAACTAGCGGGGGTGCAGATACGCAGTATTTT.

The rearrangement links TRBV4-1 to TRBJ2-6, with D tentatively TRBD1 (5 bases). The length of the CDR3 is 15 residues. Trimming took 0 bases from V and 10 from J, leaving 13 bases between them. Germline V CDR1 and CDR2: MGHRA, YSYEKL. This CDR3 is CASSQDNRPTNVLTF. The CDR3, as DNA: TGCGCCAGCAGCCAAGATAACAGGCCGACGAACGTCCTGACTTTC.

The CDR3 region is CASSLDSRPQETQYF. The CDR3, as DNA: TGTGCCAGCAGCTTAGATTCGAGGCCCCAAGAGACCCAGTACTTC. This chain connects TRBV11-1 to TRBJ2-5; D gene uncertain. This CDR3 has 15 residues. Trimming stripped 1 base from V and 1 base from J, with 10 bases between. Germline CDR1 is SGHAT and CDR2 is FQDESV (reference sequence). Filled out from reference TRBV11-1 and TRBJ2-5, the complete variable domain reads EAEVAQSPRYKITEKSQAVAFWCDPISGHATLYWYRQILGQGPELLVQFQDESVVDDSQLPKDRFSAERLKGVDSTLKIQPAELGDSAMYLCASSLDSRPQETQYFGPGTRLLVL.

The J gene is TRBJ2-7, the V gene TRBV4-3; 12 bases match TRBD2. Trimming at V came to 5 bases and at J to 3 bases, leaving 5 bases not matched to a gene. Germline V CDR1 and CDR2: LGHNA, YSLEER. The CDR3 is 15 amino acids. The CDR3 reads CASSSRLAGVYEQYF. In DNA, the CDR3 is TGCGCCAGCAGCAGCAGACTAGCGGGAGTCTACGAGCAGTACTTC.

The chain combines TRBV23-1 with TRBJ1-4; 7 bases are a match to TRBD1. TRBV23-1 is treated as an ORF (open reading frame) with a function not yet certain. The CDR3 sequence is 18 residues long. Trimming took 2 bases from V and 6 from J; bases not matched to a gene: 15. CDR3: CASSQPAPYRGRDEKLFF. In DNA, the CDR3 is TGCGCCAGCAGTCAACCCGCTCCGTACAGGGGACGAGATGAAAAACTGTTTTTT.

This chain connects TRBV18 to TRBJ2-1; 10 nucleotides agree with TRBD1. V gave up 1 base and J gave up 0 bases; unmatched junction bases: 9. Germline V gene sequence: CDR1 KGHSH, CDR2 LQKENI. The CDR3 length is 19 residues. The CDR3 region has the DNA TGTGCCAGCTCACCACGAGCGGGACAGGGGCGAAGCTCCTACAATGAGCAGTTCTTC. Translated: CASSPRAGQGRSSYNEQFF.

The V gene is TRBV11-1, the J gene TRBJ2-3; 9 bases align to TRBD1. This CDR3 has 15 residues. V gave up 5 bases and J gave up 4 bases; unmatched junction bases: 7. Per the germline V gene, CDR1 is SGHAT and CDR2 is FQDESV (reference sequence). CDR3 in amino acids: CASSTGTGPPDTQYF. The CDR3 nucleotides read TGTGCCAGCAGCACCGGGACAGGGCCTCCAGATACGCAGTATTTT.

This chain uses TRBV24-1 with TRBJ1-1; possible D gene TRBD1, 6 bases. CDR3 length equals 14 residues. CDR1 is KGHDR, CDR2 SFDVKD, per germline. Trimming stripped 7 bases from V and 0 bases from J, with 11 bases between. CDR3 loop: CATSPTGMNTEAFF. The CDR3 nucleotides read TGTGCCACCAGCCCGACAGGTATGAACACTGAAGCTTTCTTT.

The rearrangement joins TRBV14 to TRBJ1-6; no definite D call. The CDR3 is 14 amino acids. CDR1 and CDR2 from the germline V gene are SGHDN and FVKESK. V was pared by 0 bases and J by 9 bases, with 9 bases between. Here the CDR3 DNA reads TGTGCCAGCAGCCAAGAAGCCTCAGGTTCACCCCTCCACTTT. Residues: CASSQEASGSPLHF. Combining the CDR3 with reference TRBV14 and TRBJ1-6 gives the whole variable domain EAGVTQFPSHSVIEKGQTVTLRCDPISGHDNLYWYRRVMGKEIKFLLHFVKESKQDESGMPNNRFLAERTGGTYSTLKVQPAELEDSGVYFCASSQEASGSPLHFGNGTRLTVT.

This rearrangement joins TRBV6-1 to TRBJ2-4, with D tentatively TRBD2 (6 bases). The V and J ends lost 5 bases and 1 base respectively, with 15 bases between them. This CDR3 is 16 amino acids long. Germline CDR1 reads MNHNS; CDR2 reads SASEGT. CDR3 amino acids: CASSRQAGSAKNIQYF. In nucleotides, the CDR3 is TGTGCCAGCAGTCGTCAGGCGGGGTCGGCCAAAAACATTCAGTACTTC.

The chain recombines TRBV6-1 with TRBJ1-2, with a weak D call TRBD1 (6 bases). Germline lookup yields CDR1 MNHNS and CDR2 SASEGT. CDR3 length: 15 amino acids. V was cut by 2 bases and J by 0 bases, with 10 bases left in between. CDR3 protein: CASSENRVANYGYTF. The CDR3 nucleotides read TGTGCCAGCAGTGAAAACAGGGTAGCTAACTATGGCTACACCTTC.

The chain couples TRBV11-1 to TRBJ2-1; D is undetermined. The CDR3 loop spans 13 amino acids. With 5 bases removed from V and 8 bases from J, the gap between germline ends came to 13 bases. CDR1 and CDR2 (germline): SGHAT, FQDESV (reference sequence). The CDR3 DNA is TGTGCCAGCAGCGAATTTACGTGGGATGAGCAGTTCTTC. Protein: CASSEFTWDEQFF.

As DNA, the CDR3 is TGTGCCAGCAGCTTAATTGGGGGGGATCAGCCCCAGCATTTT. Translation gives CASSLIGGDQPQHF. The V and J genes are TRBV11-1 and TRBJ1-5; a weak D match, TRBD1 (5 bases). Trimming stripped 2 bases from V and 5 bases from J, with 10 bases between. The CDR3 extends over 14 amino acids. Per the germline V gene, CDR1 is SGHAT and CDR2 is FQDESV (reference sequence). The full variable domain, with the rest looked up from reference TRBV11-1 and TRBJ1-5, is EAEVAQSPRYKITEKSQAVAFWCDPISGHATLYWYRQILGQGPELLVQFQDESVVDDSQLPKDRFSAERLKGVDSTLKIQPAELGDSAMYLCASSLIGGDQPQHFGDGTRLSIL.

The rearrangement links TRBV5-6 to TRBJ2-3, with TRBD1 matching over 8 bases. Germline trimming cut 2 bases from V and 0 bases from J; bases unmatched to any gene: 8. Germline V gives CDR1 SGHDT, CDR2 YYEEEE. The CDR3 extends over 17 amino acids. The CDR3: CASSFMRTGSSTDTQYF. The CDR3 DNA follows: TGTGCCAGCAGCTTCATGCGGACAGGGTCGAGCACAGATACGCAGTATTTT.

The V call is TRBV28, the J call TRBJ2-3; 12 nucleotides line up with TRBD1. The J segment lost 5 bases and the V segment lost 5 bases, leaving 11 bases of the junction unmatched. This CDR3 is 17 amino acids long. Germline lookup yields CDR1 MDHEN and CDR2 SYDVKM. DNA of the CDR3: TGTGCCAGCAGTCCACGGCCCGGGACAGGGGGCAGAGATACGCAGTATTTT. Translated: CASSPRPGTGGRDTQYF.

The chain links TRBV11-3 to TRBJ2-5; D is unclear. The germline V and J ends were trimmed by 1 base and 7 bases, with 13 bases remaining between them. The germline gives CDR1 SGHNT, CDR2 YENEEA. This CDR3 is built from 14 residues. The CDR3 loop is CASSLAGLPGTQYF. Here the CDR3 DNA reads TGTGCCAGCAGCTTAGCCGGCCTCCCAGGGACCCAGTACTTC.

The V and J genes are TRBV25-1 and TRBJ2-1; D is possibly TRBD1 or TRBD2 (5 bases each). CDR1 MGHDK and CDR2 SYGVNS come from the germline V gene. The CDR3 runs 15 residues. V lost 2 bases, J lost 0 bases, and 8 bases lay in between. CDR3 loop: CASSEPGTSYNEQFF. The CDR3 DNA is TGTGCCAGCAGTGAACCTGGGACCTCCTACAATGAGCAGTTCTTC.

The chain is built from TRBV11-1 and TRBJ2-5; TRBD1 agrees at 11 bases. After removal of 5 bases from V and 2 bases from J, the junction contained 7 bases not matched to a gene. CDR3 length: 16 residues. Germline loops: CDR1 SGHAT, CDR2 FQDESV (reference sequence). CDR3 sequence (DNA): TGTGCCAGCAGCGTACTCCGGGACAGGGGGCAAGAGACCCAGTACTTC. Translation: CASSVLRDRGQETQYF.

CDR3 DNA: TGCGCCAGCAGTGAGGGACAGGGTCACGAGACCCAGTACTTC. The encoded protein is CASSEGQGHETQYF. The J gene is TRBJ2-5, the V gene TRBV10-1, with 8 bases aligning to TRBD1. V was pared by 2 bases and J by 5 bases, with 4 bases of the junction left unmatched. Per germline, CDR1 WNHNN and CDR2 SYGVQD (reference sequence). This CDR3 has 14 amino acids.